The entry below describes one T cell receptor (beta chain). Its antigen is still unknown. The data originate from a study of cytomegalovirus exposure and HLA in healthy donors. TCRdb keeps only in-frame clones here, not all; method: immunoSEQ multiplex PCR. The top ten clones hold roughly 1.6% of a sample with 150,000 to 200,000 clones, roughly 86% of them seen once. Study conclusions and caveats: The study labeled fewer than 200 TCR beta chains cytomegalovirus-associated. The classifier reportedly diagnosed cytomegalovirus status with high specificity and sensitivity. According to a subsequent analysis, TCR clusters identified in the first cohort showed a tendency to co-occur across the approximately 120 validation repertoires.

The clonotype was recovered from a woman younger than 30 in good health and CMV-seronegative. The sequenced sample was PBMCs.

CDR3: CASSLGQDTDTQYF. As DNA, the CDR3 is TGCGCCAGCAGCTTAGGACAAGACACAGATACGCAGTATTTT. The V and J genes are TRBV5-1 and TRBJ2-3; tentative D call: TRBD1 (5 bases). This CDR3 comprises 14 residues. From germline, CDR1 is SGHRS and CDR2 YFSETQ. V was cut by 2 bases and J by 2 bases, with 9 bases left in between. Combining the CDR3 with reference TRBV5-1 and TRBJ2-3 gives the whole variable domain KAGVTQTPRYLIKTRGQQVTLSCSPISGHRSVSWYQQTPGQGLQFLFEYFSETQRNKGNFPGRFSGRQFSNSRSEMNVSTLELGDSALYLCASSLGQDTDTQYFGPGTRLTVL.